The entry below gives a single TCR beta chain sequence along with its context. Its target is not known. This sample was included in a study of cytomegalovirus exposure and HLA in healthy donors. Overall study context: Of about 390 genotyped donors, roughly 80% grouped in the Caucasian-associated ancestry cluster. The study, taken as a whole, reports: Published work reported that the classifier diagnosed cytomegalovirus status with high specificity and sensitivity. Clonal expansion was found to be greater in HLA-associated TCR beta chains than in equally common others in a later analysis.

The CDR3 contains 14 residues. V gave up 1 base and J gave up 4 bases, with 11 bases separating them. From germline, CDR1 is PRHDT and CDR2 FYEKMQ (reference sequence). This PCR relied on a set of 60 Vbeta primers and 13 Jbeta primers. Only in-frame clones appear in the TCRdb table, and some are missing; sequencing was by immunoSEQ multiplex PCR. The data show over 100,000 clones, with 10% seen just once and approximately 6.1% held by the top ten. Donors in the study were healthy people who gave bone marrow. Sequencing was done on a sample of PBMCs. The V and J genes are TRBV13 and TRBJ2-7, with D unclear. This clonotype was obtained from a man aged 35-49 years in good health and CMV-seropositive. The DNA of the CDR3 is TGTGCCAGCAGCTTAGCCTTCAGGAATTACGAGCAGTACTTC. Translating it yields CASSLAFRNYEQYF.